These T cell receptor beta chains were read from a single sample in a study of beta chain features in type 1 diabetes. TCRdb's copy holds only in-frame clones and misses some; the assay was immunoSEQ multiplex PCR. The data hold some 150,000 clones, with 10% observed a single time. Material for sequencing was naive CD4+ T cells from blood. These receptors were collected from a man between 18 and 35 years old in good health. Both conserved end residues are part of each CDR3. The order of the fields is clone size, V gene, J gene, CDR3 length, D gene, CDR3 DNA, CDR3 protein. D genes are given only for firm matches. Clone size is shown for a subset of rows, as once, few, many or a class of expanded clone.

abundance: -; v_gene: TRBV18; j_gene: TRBJ2-3; len: 16; d_gene: TRBD2; CDR3nt: TGTGCCAGCTCACCACGGGGCGGGGGGCACACAGATACGCAGTATTTT; CDR3aa: CASSPRGGGHTDTQYF
abundance: -; v_gene: TRBV15; j_gene: TRBJ2-7; len: 14; d_gene: TRBD1; CDR3nt: TGTGCCACCAGCAACGACAGGGGGCCCTACGAGCAGTACTTC; CDR3aa: CATSNDRGPYEQYF
abundance: -; v_gene: TRBV4-1; j_gene: TRBJ2-1; len: 14; d_gene: -; CDR3nt: TGCGCCAGCAGCCAAGATCGGCAGGGGATTGAGCAGTTCTTC; CDR3aa: CASSQDRQGIEQFF
abundance: -; v_gene: TRBV5-1; j_gene: TRBJ2-3; len: 15; d_gene: TRBD1; CDR3nt: TGCGCCAGCAGCGGACCAGGGGGTCGCACAGATACGCAGTATTTT; CDR3aa: CASSGPGGRTDTQYF
abundance: -; v_gene: TRBV9; j_gene: TRBJ2-7; len: 16; d_gene: -; CDR3nt: TGTGCCAGCAGCGTAGGTAGCTCCAGCGGACTGTACGAGCAGTACTTC; CDR3aa: CASSVGSSSGLYEQYF
abundance: -; v_gene: TRBV6-5; j_gene: TRBJ1-5; len: 13; d_gene: -; CDR3nt: TGTGCCAGCAGTTACCGGGGCAATCAGCCCCAGCATTTT; CDR3aa: CASSYRGNQPQHF
abundance: few; v_gene: TRBV5-4; j_gene: TRBJ2-1; len: 13; d_gene: TRBD1; CDR3nt: TGTGCCAGCAGCTTGGGACAGGGGAATGAGCAGTTCTTC; CDR3aa: CASSLGQGNEQFF
abundance: few; v_gene: TRBV28; j_gene: TRBJ2-3; len: 15; d_gene: -; CDR3nt: TGTGCCAGCAGCGCCCACACGGGTATTGGAGATACGCAGTATTTT; CDR3aa: CASSAHTGIGDTQYF
abundance: few; v_gene: TRBV5-1; j_gene: TRBJ2-7; len: 15; d_gene: TRBD2; CDR3nt: TGCGCCAGCAGCTTCGGACTAGCGGGGTTCTACGAGCAGTACTTC; CDR3aa: CASSFGLAGFYEQYF
abundance: -; v_gene: TRBV4-1; j_gene: TRBJ2-7; len: 17; d_gene: TRBD2; CDR3nt: TGCGCCAGCAGCCAAGGTGGCGGGGGGGCCGTAGCGTACGAGCAGTACTTC; CDR3aa: CASSQGGGGAVAYEQYF
abundance: few; v_gene: TRBV28; j_gene: TRBJ2-2; len: 16; d_gene: TRBD1; CDR3nt: TGTGCCAGCGGGGGACAGGACAGGGAGAACACCGGGGAGCTGTTTTTT; CDR3aa: CASGGQDRENTGELFF
abundance: -; v_gene: TRBV6-5; j_gene: TRBJ2-7; len: 15; d_gene: TRBD1; CDR3nt: TGTGCCAGCAGTTACGGGACAGGGAGCTTCGACGAGCAGTACTTC; CDR3aa: CASSYGTGSFDEQYF
abundance: many; v_gene: TRBV18; j_gene: TRBJ2-7; len: 14; d_gene: -; CDR3nt: TGTGCCAGCTCAGCTGGACGGAGGACCTACGAGCAGTACTTC; CDR3aa: CASSAGRRTYEQYF
abundance: -; v_gene: TRBV7-2; j_gene: TRBJ2-7; len: 12; d_gene: -; CDR3nt: TGTGCCAGCAGCCGGGGACTGCCCGAGCAGTACTTC; CDR3aa: CASSRGLPEQYF
abundance: -; v_gene: TRBV7-2; j_gene: TRBJ1-2; len: 15; d_gene: -; CDR3nt: TGTGCCAGCAGCACCCAAACAGGGTGGAACTATGGCTACACCTTC; CDR3aa: CASSTQTGWNYGYTF
abundance: few; v_gene: TRBV6-5; j_gene: TRBJ2-2; len: 13; d_gene: TRBD1; CDR3nt: TGTGCCAGCAGTATCACAGGGGCCGGGGAGCTGTTTTTT; CDR3aa: CASSITGAGELFF
abundance: -; v_gene: TRBV7-2; j_gene: TRBJ2-4; len: 15; d_gene: TRBD2; CDR3nt: TGTGCCAGCAGGGATTCGGGGGGACTACAAAGCATTCAGTACTTC; CDR3aa: CASRDSGGLQSIQYF
abundance: few; v_gene: TRBV6-6; j_gene: TRBJ2-5; len: 12; d_gene: -; CDR3nt: TGTGCCAGCAGTCAACCGGGACAACCACTGTACTTC; CDR3aa: CASSQPGQPLYF
abundance: -; v_gene: TRBV7-2; j_gene: TRBJ1-2; len: 15; d_gene: -; CDR3nt: TGTGCCAGCAGCTTAGTAGAGGGACTTAGCTATGGCTACACCTTC; CDR3aa: CASSLVEGLSYGYTF
abundance: -; v_gene: TRBV2; j_gene: TRBJ2-5; len: 12; d_gene: TRBD2; CDR3nt: TGTGCCAGCAGCTCTAGCGGAGAGACCCAGTACTTC; CDR3aa: CASSSSGETQYF
abundance: few; v_gene: TRBV19; j_gene: TRBJ2-3; len: 16; d_gene: TRBD2; CDR3nt: TGTGCCAGTACCCCGACTAGCGGCCGGACGTTTGATACGCAGTATTTT; CDR3aa: CASTPTSGRTFDTQYF
abundance: few; v_gene: TRBV7-9; j_gene: TRBJ2-7; len: 14; d_gene: -; CDR3nt: TGTGCCAGCACGAAGTCTAGGATTCCCTACGAGCAGTACTTC; CDR3aa: CASTKSRIPYEQYF
abundance: few; v_gene: TRBV11-3; j_gene: TRBJ2-2; len: 14; d_gene: -; CDR3nt: TGTGCCAGCAGCTTAGACAGGTGGTACGGGGAGCTGTTTTTT; CDR3aa: CASSLDRWYGELFF
abundance: few; v_gene: TRBV27; j_gene: TRBJ1-2; len: 15; d_gene: TRBD1; CDR3nt: TGTGCCAGCAGTCCCCTCGGACAGGTCGGCTATGGCTACACCTTC; CDR3aa: CASSPLGQVGYGYTF
abundance: many; v_gene: TRBV10-3; j_gene: TRBJ2-1; len: 13; d_gene: TRBD2; CDR3nt: TGTGCCATCAGTGAGCGGGGGGACAATGAGCAGTTCTTC; CDR3aa: CAISERGDNEQFF
abundance: -; v_gene: TRBV7-2; j_gene: TRBJ2-7; len: 15; d_gene: -; CDR3nt: TGTGCCAGCAGCTTAGCGCCGGGGTACTCCTACGAGCAGTACTTC; CDR3aa: CASSLAPGYSYEQYF
abundance: -; v_gene: TRBV11-3; j_gene: TRBJ2-7; len: 14; d_gene: TRBD1; CDR3nt: TGTGCCAGCAGCCCGCGGACAGGTTCCTACGAGCAGTACTTC; CDR3aa: CASSPRTGSYEQYF
abundance: -; v_gene: TRBV29-1; j_gene: TRBJ1-1; len: 13; d_gene: -; CDR3nt: TGCAGCGTTGGGACAGTCATGAACACTGAAGCTTTCTTT; CDR3aa: CSVGTVMNTEAFF
abundance: -; v_gene: TRBV7-7; j_gene: TRBJ2-1; len: 16; d_gene: TRBD2; CDR3nt: TGTGCCAGCAGCCCGTCTAGCGGGGGGGGAGATAAGGAGCAGTTCTTC; CDR3aa: CASSPSSGGGDKEQFF
abundance: few; v_gene: TRBV18; j_gene: TRBJ2-2; len: 17; d_gene: -; CDR3nt: TGTGCCAGCTCACCCTGGGGGCCCATTTCGAACACCGGGGAGCTGTTTTTT; CDR3aa: CASSPWGPISNTGELFF
abundance: -; v_gene: TRBV5-1; j_gene: TRBJ1-1; len: 13; d_gene: TRBD1; CDR3nt: TGCGCCAGCAGGCCGACAGGGGGCACTGAAGCTTTCTTT; CDR3aa: CASRPTGGTEAFF
abundance: -; v_gene: TRBV20-1; j_gene: TRBJ1-2; len: 10; d_gene: -; CDR3nt: TGCAGTGCGGCAGGGTATGGCTACACCTTC; CDR3aa: CSAAGYGYTF
abundance: -; v_gene: TRBV4-3; j_gene: TRBJ1-5; len: 14; d_gene: -; CDR3nt: TGCGCCAGCAGCCAAGTTGGGGGGAATCAGCCCCAGCATTTT; CDR3aa: CASSQVGGNQPQHF
abundance: few; v_gene: TRBV5-5; j_gene: TRBJ2-3; len: 16; d_gene: TRBD1; CDR3nt: TGTGCCAGCAGCTTGGTAGTTGGACAGGGGGGACATACGCAGTATTTT; CDR3aa: CASSLVVGQGGHTQYF
abundance: -; v_gene: TRBV19; j_gene: TRBJ2-3; len: 14; d_gene: -; CDR3nt: TGTGCCACCCGAGGGCCCATCTCCACAGATACGCAGTATTTT; CDR3aa: CATRGPISTDTQYF
abundance: few; v_gene: TRBV4-3; j_gene: TRBJ1-4; len: 15; d_gene: TRBD1; CDR3nt: TGCGCCAGCAGTTGGGGACAGGCCAGTAATGAAAAACTGTTTTTT; CDR3aa: CASSWGQASNEKLFF
abundance: -; v_gene: TRBV7-2; j_gene: TRBJ1-1; len: 14; d_gene: -; CDR3nt: TGTGCCAGCAGCTTAGTAACAGCAAACACTGAAGCTTTCTTT; CDR3aa: CASSLVTANTEAFF
abundance: few; v_gene: TRBV4-3; j_gene: TRBJ1-2; len: 17; d_gene: -; CDR3nt: TGCGCCAGCAGCCAAGATTATTCGAGAGGGAGTAAGAGTGGCTACACCTTC; CDR3aa: CASSQDYSRGSKSGYTF
abundance: -; v_gene: TRBV19; j_gene: TRBJ2-3; len: 18; d_gene: TRBD2; CDR3nt: TGTGCCAGTAGTATCAGGCGCGGAGTAGCGGGGGGTGTGGATACGCAGTATTTT; CDR3aa: CASSIRRGVAGGVDTQYF
abundance: many; v_gene: TRBV7-9; j_gene: TRBJ2-5; len: 14; d_gene: -; CDR3nt: TGTGCCAGCAGCTTCGGTGGAGGCTGGGAGACCCAGTACTTC; CDR3aa: CASSFGGGWETQYF
abundance: few; v_gene: TRBV7-2; j_gene: TRBJ2-7; len: 14; d_gene: TRBD1; CDR3nt: TGTGCCAGCAGCTTACAAGGGGGCTACTACGAGCAGTACTTC; CDR3aa: CASSLQGGYYEQYF
abundance: -; v_gene: TRBV13; j_gene: TRBJ2-3; len: 18; d_gene: TRBD1; CDR3nt: TGTGCCAGCAGAGCTTATAGCTGGGACAGGGATAGCACAGATACGCAGTATTTT; CDR3aa: CASRAYSWDRDSTDTQYF
abundance: few; v_gene: TRBV28; j_gene: TRBJ1-2; len: 12; d_gene: -; CDR3nt: TGTGCCAGCAGTTTCCATAACTATGGCTACACCTTC; CDR3aa: CASSFHNYGYTF
abundance: few; v_gene: TRBV2; j_gene: TRBJ1-2; len: 15; d_gene: TRBD1; CDR3nt: TGTGCCAGCAGCATGGGGACAGGGATTAACTATGGCTACACCTTC; CDR3aa: CASSMGTGINYGYTF
abundance: few; v_gene: TRBV10-1; j_gene: TRBJ2-5; len: 12; d_gene: -; CDR3nt: TGCGCCAGCAGTGATTCAGCGGGGACCCAGTACTTC; CDR3aa: CASSDSAGTQYF